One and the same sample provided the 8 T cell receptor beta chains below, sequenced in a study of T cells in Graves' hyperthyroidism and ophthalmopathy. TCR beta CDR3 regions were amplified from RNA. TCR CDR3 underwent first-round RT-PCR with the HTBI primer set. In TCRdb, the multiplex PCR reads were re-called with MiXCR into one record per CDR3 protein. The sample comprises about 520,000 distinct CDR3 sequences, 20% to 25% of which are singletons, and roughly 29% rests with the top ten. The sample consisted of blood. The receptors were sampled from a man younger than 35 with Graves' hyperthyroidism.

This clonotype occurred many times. CDR3 amino acids: CASSPTGKETQYF. CDR3 in DNA: TGTGCCAGCAGCCCCACAGGGAAAGAGACCCAGTACTTC. The V call is TRBV6-1, the J call TRBJ2-5, with D maybe TRBD1 (6 bases). The CDR3 is 13 amino acids. Germline-derived CDR1 and CDR2 are MNHNS and SASEGT. Trimming shortened V by 6 bases and J by 3 bases, and 11 bases separated the two germline ends.

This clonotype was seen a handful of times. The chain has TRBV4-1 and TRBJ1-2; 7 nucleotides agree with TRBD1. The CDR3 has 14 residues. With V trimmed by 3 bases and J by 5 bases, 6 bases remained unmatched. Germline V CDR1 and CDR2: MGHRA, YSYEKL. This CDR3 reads CASSHIDRDYGYTF. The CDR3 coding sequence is TGCGCCAGCAGCCATATCGACAGGGATTATGGCTACACCTTC.

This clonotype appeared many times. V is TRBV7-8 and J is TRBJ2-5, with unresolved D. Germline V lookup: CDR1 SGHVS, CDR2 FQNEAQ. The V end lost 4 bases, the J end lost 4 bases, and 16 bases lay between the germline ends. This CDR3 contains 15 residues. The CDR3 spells CASSSAGVRGETQYF. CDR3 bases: TGTGCCAGCAGCTCGGCCGGTGTGCGTGGAGAGACCCAGTACTTC.

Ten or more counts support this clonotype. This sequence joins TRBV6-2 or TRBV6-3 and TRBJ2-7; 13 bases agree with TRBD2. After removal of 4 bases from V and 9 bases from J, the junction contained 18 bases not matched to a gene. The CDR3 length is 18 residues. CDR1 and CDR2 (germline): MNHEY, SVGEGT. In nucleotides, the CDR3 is TGTGCCAGCAGTTCCCGGGGGACTAGCGGGGCCGACACTACGAGGCAGTACTTC. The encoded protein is CASSSRGTSGADTTRQYF.

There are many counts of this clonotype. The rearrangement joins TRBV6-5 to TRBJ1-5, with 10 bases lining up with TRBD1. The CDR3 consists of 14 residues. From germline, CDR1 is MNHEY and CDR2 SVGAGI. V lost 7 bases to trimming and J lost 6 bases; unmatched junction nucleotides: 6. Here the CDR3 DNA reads TGTGCCAGCAACCCGGGACAGGGGCGTCAGCCCCAGCATTTT. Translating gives CASNPGQGRQPQHF.

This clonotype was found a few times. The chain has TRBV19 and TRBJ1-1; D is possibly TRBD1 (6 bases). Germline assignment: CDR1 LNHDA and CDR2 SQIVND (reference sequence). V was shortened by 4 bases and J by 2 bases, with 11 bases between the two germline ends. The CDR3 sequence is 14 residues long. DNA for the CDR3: TGTGCCAGTAGTACACAGGGTTCAAACACTGAAGCTTTCTTT. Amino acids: CASSTQGSNTEAFF.

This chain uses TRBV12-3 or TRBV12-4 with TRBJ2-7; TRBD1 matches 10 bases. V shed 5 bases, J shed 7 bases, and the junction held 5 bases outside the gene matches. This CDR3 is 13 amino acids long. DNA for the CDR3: TGTGCCAGCAGTGCGGGACAGGGGTCGGAGCAGTACTTC. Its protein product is CASSAGQGSEQYF.

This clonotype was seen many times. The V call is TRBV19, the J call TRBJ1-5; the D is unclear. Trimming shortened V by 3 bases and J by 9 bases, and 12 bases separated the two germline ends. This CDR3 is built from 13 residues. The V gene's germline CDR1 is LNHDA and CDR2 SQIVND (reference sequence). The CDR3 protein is CASSIQVRAPQHF. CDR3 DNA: TGTGCCAGTAGTATCCAAGTTAGAGCGCCCCAGCATTTT.